This TCR beta chain derives from a study of T cell clones after liver transplantation. Across the study: Three of the eight recipients were HCV-positive; the rest had non-autoimmune, non-viral transplant indications. Study outcomes and limitations: A larger donor-reactive than third-party decline suggested partial antigen-specific deletion.

V was shortened by 4 bases and J by 2 bases, with 13 bases between the two germline ends. The CDR3 totals 15 residues. Germline V gives CDR1 SGHDN, CDR2 FVKESK. The table came from immunoSEQ multiplex PCR; TCRdb's copy has only in-frame clones and leaves some out. The sample yields approximately 70,000 clones, around 84% seen once. Notes on this clone: Its antigen remains unknown.

The source is a human patient who received a liver transplant. The graft donor may be the source of some T cells. The sample consisted of CD4+ T cells from blood, taken around 50 months after liver transplant. The rearrangement links TRBV14 to TRBJ2-3; possibly TRBD1 for D (6 bases). The CDR3 protein is CASSRTTGNTDTQYF. The CDR3 DNA is TGTGCCAGCAGCCGAACAACAGGGAACACAGATACGCAGTATTTT.